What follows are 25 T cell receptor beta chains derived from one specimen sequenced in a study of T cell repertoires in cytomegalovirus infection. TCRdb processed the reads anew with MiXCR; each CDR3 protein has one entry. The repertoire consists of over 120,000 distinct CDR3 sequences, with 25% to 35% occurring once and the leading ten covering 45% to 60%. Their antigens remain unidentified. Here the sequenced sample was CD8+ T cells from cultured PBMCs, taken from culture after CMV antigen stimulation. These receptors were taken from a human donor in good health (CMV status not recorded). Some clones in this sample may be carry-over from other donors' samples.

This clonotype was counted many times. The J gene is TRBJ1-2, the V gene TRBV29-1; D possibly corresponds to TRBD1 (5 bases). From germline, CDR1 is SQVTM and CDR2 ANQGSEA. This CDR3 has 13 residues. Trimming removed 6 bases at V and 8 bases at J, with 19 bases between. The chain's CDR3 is CSVEAARAGGYTF. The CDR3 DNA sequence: TGCAGCGTGGAGGCCGCCAGGGCTGGCGGCTACACCTTC.

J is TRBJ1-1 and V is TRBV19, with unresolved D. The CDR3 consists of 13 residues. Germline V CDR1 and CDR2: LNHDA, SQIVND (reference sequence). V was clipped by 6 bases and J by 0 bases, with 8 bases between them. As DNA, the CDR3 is TGTGCCAGTAGCGCCTCAGTGAACACTGAAGCTTTCTTT. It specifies CASSASVNTEAFF. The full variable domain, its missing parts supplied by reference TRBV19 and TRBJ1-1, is DGGITQSPKYLFRKEGQNVTLSCEQNLNHDAMYWYRQDPGQGLRLIYYSQIVNDFQKGDIAEGYSVSREKKESFPLTVTSAQKNPTAFYLCASSASVNTEAFFGQGTRLTVV.

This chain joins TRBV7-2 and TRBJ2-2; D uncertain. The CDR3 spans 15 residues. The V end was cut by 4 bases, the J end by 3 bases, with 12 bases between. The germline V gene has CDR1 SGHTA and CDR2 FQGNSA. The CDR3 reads CASSSSEYDTGELFF. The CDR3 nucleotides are TGTGCCAGCAGCTCGTCCGAATACGACACCGGGGAGCTGTTTTTT.

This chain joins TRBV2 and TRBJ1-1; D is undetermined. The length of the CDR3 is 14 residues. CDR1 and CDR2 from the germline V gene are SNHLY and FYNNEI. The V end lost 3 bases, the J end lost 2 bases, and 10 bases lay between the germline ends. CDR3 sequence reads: CASSDRTGNTEAFF. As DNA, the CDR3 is TGTGCCAGCAGTGACAGGACGGGTAACACTGAAGCTTTCTTT.

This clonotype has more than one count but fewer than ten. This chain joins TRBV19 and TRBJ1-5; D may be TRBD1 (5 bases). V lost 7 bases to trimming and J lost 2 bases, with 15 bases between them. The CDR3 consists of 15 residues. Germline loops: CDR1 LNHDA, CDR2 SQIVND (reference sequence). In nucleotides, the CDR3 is TGTGCCAGTACCCAGTTGGGGGAAGGCAATCAGCCCCAGCATTTT. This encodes CASTQLGEGNQPQHF.

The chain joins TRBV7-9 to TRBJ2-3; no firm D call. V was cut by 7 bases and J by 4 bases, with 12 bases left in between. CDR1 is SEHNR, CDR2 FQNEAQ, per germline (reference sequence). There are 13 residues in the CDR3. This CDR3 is CASIEKAPDTQYF. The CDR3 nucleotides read TGTGCCAGCATCGAGAAGGCGCCAGATACGCAGTATTTT. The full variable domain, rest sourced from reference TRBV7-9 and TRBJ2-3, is DTGVSQNPRHKITKRGQNVTFRCDPISEHNRLYWYRQTLGQGPEFLTYFQNEAQLEKSRLLSDRFSAERPKGSFSTLEIQRTEQGDSAMYLCASIEKAPDTQYFGPGTRLTVL.

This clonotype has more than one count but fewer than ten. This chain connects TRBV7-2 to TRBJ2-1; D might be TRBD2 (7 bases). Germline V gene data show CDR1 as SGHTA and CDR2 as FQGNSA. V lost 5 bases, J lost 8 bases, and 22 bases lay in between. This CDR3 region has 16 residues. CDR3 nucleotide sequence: TGTGCCAGCAGCCACCGTGGGGGGGGCTCTGTCCATGAGCAGTTCTTC. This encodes CASSHRGGGSVHEQFF.

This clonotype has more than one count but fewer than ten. CDR3 bases: TGTGCCATCAGTCGAACAGGGGACTCTGGGGCCAACGTCCTGACTTTC. Translation: CAISRTGDSGANVLTF. This sequence joins TRBV10-3 and TRBJ2-6; 7 nucleotides match TRBD1. The length of the CDR3 is 16 residues. V lost 5 bases and J lost 0; bases outside the gene matches: 4. CDR1 ENHRY and CDR2 SYGVKD come from the germline V gene.

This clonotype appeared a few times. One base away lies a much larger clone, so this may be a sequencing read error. CDR3 DNA sequence: TGTGCCAACAGTGCCGCCGGGGCAGATACGCAGTATTTT. It yields the protein CANSAAGADTQYF. The chain carries TRBV6-5 and TRBJ2-3; TRBD2 might be the D (5 bases). The germline CDR1 and CDR2 sequences are MNHEY and SVGAGI. CDR3 length: 13 amino acids.

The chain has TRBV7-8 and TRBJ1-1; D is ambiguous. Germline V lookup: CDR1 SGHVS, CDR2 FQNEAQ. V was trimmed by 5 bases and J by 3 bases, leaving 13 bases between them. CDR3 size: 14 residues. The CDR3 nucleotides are TGTGCCAGCAGCCAGCGCCGCAGTTACACTGAAGCTTTCTTT. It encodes CASSQRRSYTEAFF.

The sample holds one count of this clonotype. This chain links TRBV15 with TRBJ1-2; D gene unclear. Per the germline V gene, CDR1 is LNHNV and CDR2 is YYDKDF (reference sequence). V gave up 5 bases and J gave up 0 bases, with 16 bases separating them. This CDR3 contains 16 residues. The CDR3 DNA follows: TGTGCCACCAGCCTAAAAGTCGTAACCTCTAACTATGGCTACACCTTC. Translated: CATSLKVVTSNYGYTF.

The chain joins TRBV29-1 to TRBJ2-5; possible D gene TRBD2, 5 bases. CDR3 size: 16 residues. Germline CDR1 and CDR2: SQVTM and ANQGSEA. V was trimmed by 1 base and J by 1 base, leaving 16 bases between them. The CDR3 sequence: CSVEVAGLAVQETQYF. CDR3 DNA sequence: TGCAGCGTTGAAGTAGCTGGACTCGCCGTCCAAGAGACCCAGTACTTC.

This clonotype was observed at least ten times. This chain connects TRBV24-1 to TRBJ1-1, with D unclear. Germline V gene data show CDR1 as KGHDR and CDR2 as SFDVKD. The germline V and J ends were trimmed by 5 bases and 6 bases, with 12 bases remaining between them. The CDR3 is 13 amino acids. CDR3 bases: TGTGCCACCAGTGCCTATACGGGCGCTGAAGCTTTCTTT. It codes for CATSAYTGAEAFF.

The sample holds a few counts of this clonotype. The CDR3 spells CASTGQEEHEQYF. CDR3 bases: TGTGCCAGCACGGGACAGGAGGAGCACGAGCAGTACTTC. This sequence joins TRBV6-5 and TRBJ2-7, with 8 bases identical to TRBD1. Looked up from germline, CDR1 is MNHEY and CDR2 is SVGAGI. The J segment lost 5 bases and the V segment lost 7 bases, leaving 7 bases of the junction unmatched. The CDR3 runs 13 residues.

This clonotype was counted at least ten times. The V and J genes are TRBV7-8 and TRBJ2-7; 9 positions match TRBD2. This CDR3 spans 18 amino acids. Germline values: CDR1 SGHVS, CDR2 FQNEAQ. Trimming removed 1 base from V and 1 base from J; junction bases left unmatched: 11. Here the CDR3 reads CASSLGFLAGAFSYEQYF. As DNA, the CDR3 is TGTGCCAGCAGCTTAGGTTTTTTAGCGGGGGCGTTTTCCTACGAGCAGTACTTC.

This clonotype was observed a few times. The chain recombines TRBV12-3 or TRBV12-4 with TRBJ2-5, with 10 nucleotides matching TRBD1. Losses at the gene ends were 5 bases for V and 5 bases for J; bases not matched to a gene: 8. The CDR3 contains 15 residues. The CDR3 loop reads CASSRSTGGLETQYF. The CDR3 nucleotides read TGTGCCAGCAGTCGTTCGACAGGGGGCTTGGAGACCCAGTACTTC.

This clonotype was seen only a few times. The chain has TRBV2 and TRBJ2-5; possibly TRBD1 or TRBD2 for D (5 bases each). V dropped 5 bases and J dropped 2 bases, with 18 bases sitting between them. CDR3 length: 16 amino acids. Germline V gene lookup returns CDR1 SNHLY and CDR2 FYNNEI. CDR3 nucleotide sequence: TGTGCCAGCAGTTATCCACCCGGGACCGTACAAGAGACCCAGTACTTC. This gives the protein CASSYPPGTVQETQYF.

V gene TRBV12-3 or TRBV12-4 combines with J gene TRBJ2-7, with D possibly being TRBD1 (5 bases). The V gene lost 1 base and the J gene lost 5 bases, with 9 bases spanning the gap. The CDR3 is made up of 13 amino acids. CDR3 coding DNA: TGTGCCAGCAGTTTAGTCGCAGGGAACGAGCAGTACTTC. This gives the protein CASSLVAGNEQYF.

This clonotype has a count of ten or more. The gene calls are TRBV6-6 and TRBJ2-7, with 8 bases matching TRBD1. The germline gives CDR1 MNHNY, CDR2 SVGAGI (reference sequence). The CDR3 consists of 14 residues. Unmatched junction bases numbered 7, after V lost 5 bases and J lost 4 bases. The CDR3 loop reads CASSPTGGLYEQYF. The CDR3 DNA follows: TGTGCCAGCAGTCCCACAGGGGGATTATACGAGCAGTACTTC.

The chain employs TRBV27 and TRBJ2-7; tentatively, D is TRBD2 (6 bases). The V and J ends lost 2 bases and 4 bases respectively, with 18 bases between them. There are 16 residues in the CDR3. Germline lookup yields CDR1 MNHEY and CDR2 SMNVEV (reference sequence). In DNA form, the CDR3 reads TGTGCCAGCAGTTTAGGATCGACGGGGGAAGGGTACGAGCAGTACTTC. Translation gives CASSLGSTGEGYEQYF.

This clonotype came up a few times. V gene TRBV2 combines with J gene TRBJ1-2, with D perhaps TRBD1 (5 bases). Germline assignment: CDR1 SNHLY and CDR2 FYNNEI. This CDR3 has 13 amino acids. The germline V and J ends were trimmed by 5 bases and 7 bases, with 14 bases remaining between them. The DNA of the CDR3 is TGTGCCAGCAGTTCGGCAGGGTGGGGTGGCTACACCTTC. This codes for CASSSAGWGGYTF.

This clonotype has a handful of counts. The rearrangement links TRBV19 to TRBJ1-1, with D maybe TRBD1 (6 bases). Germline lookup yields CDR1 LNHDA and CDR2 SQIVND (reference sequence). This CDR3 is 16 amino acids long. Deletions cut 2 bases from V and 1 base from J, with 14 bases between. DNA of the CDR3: TGTGCCAGTAGTATACATAGCCCGGACAGGAACACTGAAGCTTTCTTT. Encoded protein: CASSIHSPDRNTEAFF.

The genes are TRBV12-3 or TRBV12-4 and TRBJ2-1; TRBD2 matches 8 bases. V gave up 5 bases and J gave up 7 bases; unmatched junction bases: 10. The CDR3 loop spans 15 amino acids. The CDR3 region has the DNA TGTGCCAGCAGTCCGATCGGTAGCGGGGTAAATGAGCAGTTCTTC. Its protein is CASSPIGSGVNEQFF.

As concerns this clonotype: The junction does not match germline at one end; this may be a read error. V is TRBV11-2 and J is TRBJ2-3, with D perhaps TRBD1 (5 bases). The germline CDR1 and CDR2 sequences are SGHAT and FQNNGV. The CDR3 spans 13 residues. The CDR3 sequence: CTSSPRGSDTQYF. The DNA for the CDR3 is TGTACCAGCAGTCCTAGGGGCTCGGATACGCAGTATTTT.

The CDR3 DNA follows: TGTGCCAGCAGGACCGTTGAAGCTTTCTTT. It is translated as CASRTVEAFF. The chain joins TRBV11-2 to TRBJ1-1; no clear D. V was clipped by 6 bases and J by 7 bases, with 6 bases between them. This CDR3 has 10 amino acids. In germline, CDR1 is SGHAT, CDR2 FQNNGV.